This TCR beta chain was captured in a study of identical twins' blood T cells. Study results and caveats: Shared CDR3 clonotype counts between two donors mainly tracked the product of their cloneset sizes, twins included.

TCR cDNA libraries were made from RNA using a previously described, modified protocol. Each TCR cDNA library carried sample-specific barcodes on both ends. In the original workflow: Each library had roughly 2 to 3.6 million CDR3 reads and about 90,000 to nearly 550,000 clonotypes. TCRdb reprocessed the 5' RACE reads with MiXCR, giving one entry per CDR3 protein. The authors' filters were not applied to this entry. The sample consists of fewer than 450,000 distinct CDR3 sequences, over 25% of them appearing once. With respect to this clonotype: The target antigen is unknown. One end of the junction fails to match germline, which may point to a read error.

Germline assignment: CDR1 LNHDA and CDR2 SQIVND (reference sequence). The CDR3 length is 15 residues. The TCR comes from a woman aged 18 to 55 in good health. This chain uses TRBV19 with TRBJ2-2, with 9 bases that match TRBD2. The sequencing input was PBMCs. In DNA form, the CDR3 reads TGTGCCAGTAGTTGGACTAGCGAGAACACCGGGGAGATGTTTTTT. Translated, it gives CASSWTSENTGEMFF.